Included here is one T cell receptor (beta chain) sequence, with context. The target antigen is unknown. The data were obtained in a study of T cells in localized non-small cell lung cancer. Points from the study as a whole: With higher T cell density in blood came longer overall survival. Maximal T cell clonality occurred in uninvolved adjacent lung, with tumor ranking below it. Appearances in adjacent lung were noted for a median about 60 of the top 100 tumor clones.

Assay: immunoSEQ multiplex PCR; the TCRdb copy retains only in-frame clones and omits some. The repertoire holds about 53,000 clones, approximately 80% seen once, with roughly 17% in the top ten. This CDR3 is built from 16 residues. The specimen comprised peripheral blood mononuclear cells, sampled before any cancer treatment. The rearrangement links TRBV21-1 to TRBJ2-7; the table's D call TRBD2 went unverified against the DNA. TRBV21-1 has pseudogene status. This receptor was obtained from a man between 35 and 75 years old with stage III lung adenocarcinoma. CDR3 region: CASSNPEAGVGYEQYF. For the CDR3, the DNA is TGTGCCAGCAGCAACCCAGAAGCGGGGGTGGGCTACGAGCAGTACTTC.